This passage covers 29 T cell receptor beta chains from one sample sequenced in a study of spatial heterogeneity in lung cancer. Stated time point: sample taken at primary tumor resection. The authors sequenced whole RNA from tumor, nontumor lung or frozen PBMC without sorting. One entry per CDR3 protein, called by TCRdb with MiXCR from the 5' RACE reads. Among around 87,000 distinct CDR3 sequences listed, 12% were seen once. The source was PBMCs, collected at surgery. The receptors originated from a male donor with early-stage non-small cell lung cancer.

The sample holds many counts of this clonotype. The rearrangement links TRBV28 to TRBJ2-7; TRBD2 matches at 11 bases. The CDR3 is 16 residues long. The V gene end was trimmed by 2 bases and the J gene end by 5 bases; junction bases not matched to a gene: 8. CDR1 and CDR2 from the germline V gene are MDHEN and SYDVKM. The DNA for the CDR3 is TGTGCCAGCAGTTTAGGCACCGCTAGCGGGAGGCACGAGCAGTACTTC. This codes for CASSLGTASGRHEQYF. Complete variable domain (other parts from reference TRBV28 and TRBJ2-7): DVKVTQSSRYLVKRTGEKVFLECVQDMDHENMFWYRQDPGLGLRLIYFSYDVKMKEKGDIPEGYSVSREKKERFSLILESASTNQTSMYLCASSLGTASGRHEQYFGPGTRLTVT.

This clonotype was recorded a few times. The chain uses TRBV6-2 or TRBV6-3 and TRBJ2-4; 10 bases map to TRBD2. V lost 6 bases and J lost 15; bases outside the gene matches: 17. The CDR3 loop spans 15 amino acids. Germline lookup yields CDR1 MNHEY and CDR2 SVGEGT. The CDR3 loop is CASSEEGASGGPGYF. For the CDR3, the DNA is TGTGCCAGCAGCGAAGAAGGGGCTAGCGGGGGCCCCGGGTACTTC.

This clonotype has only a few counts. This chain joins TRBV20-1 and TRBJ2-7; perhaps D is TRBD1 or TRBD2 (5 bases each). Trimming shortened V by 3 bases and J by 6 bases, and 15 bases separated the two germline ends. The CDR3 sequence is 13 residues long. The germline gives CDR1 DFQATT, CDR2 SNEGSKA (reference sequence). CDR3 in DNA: TGCAGTGCTAGTGGGGGTTCGGGTGTCGAGCAGTACTTC. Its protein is CSASGGSGVEQYF.

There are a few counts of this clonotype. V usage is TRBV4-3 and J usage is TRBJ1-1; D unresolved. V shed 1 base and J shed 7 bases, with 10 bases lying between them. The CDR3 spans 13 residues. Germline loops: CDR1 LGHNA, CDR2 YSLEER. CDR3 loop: CASSQVTSSEAFF. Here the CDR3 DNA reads TGCGCCAGCAGCCAAGTGACGAGCAGTGAAGCTTTCTTT.

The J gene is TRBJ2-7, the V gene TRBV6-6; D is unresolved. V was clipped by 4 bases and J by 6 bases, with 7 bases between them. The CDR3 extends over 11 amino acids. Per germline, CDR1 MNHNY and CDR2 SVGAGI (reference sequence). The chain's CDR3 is CASSFGSEQYF. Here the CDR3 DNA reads TGTGCCAGCAGTTTTGGCTCCGAGCAGTACTTC.

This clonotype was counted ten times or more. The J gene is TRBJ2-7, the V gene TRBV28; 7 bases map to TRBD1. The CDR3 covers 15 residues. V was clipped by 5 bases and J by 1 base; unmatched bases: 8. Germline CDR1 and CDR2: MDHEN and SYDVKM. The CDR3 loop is CASSPRGTGSYEQYF. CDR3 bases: TGTGCCAGCAGTCCCAGGGGGACCGGGTCCTACGAGCAGTACTTC.

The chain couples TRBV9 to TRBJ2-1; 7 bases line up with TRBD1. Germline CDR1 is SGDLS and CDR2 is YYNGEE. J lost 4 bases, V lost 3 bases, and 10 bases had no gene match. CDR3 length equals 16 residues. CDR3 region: CASSAPAGTAYNEQFF. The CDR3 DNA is TGTGCCAGCAGCGCCCCGGCCGGGACAGCTTACAATGAGCAGTTCTTC.

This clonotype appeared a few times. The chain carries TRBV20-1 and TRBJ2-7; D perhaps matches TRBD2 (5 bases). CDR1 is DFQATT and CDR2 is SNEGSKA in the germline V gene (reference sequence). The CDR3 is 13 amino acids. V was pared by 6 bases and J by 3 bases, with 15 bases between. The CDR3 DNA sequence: TGCAGTGCCCCAAGCGGCCAGGACTACGAGCAGTACTTC. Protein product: CSAPSGQDYEQYF.

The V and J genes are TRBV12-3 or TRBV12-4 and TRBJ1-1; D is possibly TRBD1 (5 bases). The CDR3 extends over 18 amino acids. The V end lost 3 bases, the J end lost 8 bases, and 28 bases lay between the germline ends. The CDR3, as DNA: TGTGCCAGCAGTTTTACCGGGGCCCGATCCGGGAGCAACAAGGAAGCTTTCTTT. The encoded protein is CASSFTGARSGSNKEAFF.

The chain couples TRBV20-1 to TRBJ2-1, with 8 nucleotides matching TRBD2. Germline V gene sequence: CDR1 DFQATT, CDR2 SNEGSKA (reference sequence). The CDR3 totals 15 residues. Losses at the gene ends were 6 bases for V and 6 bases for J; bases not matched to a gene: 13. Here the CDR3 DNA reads TGCAGTGCCGCTTATCAGCGGGAGTTTCCCAATGAGCAGTTCTTC. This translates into CSAAYQREFPNEQFF.

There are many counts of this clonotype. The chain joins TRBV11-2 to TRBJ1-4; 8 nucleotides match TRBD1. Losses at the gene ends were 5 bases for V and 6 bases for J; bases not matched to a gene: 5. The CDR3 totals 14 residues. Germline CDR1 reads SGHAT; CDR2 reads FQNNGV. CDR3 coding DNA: TGTGCCAGCAGCCGGACAGGGCGAGATGAAAAACTGTTTTTT. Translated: CASSRTGRDEKLFF.

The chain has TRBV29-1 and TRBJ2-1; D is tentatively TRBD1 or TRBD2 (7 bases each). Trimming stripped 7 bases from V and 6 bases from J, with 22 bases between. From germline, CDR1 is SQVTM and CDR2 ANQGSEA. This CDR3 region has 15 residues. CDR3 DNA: TGCAGCGCCGACCCTCAGGGGGGGCCGATCAATGAGCAGTTCTTC. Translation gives CSADPQGGPINEQFF.

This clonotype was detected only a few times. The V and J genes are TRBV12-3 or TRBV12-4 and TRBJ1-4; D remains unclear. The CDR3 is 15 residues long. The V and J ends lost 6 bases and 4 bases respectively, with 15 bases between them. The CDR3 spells CASSRPPSGNEKLFF. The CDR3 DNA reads TGTGCCAGCAGCCGCCCGCCCAGTGGTAATGAAAAACTGTTTTTT.

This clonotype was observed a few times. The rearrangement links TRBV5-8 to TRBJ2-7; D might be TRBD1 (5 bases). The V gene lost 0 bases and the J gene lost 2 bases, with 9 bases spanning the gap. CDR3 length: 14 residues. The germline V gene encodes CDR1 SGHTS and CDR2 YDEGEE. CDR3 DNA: TGTGCCAGCAGCTTGGGGGGCCCGACCTACGAGCAGTACTTC. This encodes CASSLGGPTYEQYF.

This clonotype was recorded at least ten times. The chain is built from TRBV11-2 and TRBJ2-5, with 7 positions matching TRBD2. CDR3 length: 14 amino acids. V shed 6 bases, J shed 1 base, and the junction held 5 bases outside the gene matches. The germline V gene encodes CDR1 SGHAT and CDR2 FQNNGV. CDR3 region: CASSHPSGQETQYF. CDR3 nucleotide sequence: TGTGCCAGCAGTCACCCTAGCGGCCAAGAGACCCAGTACTTC.

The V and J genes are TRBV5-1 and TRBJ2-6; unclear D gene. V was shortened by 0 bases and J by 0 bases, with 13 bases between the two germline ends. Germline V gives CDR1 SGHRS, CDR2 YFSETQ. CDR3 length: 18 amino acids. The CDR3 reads CASSLGANPLSGANVLTF. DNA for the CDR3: TGCGCCAGCAGCTTGGGGGCCAACCCTCTCTCTGGGGCCAACGTCCTGACTTTC.

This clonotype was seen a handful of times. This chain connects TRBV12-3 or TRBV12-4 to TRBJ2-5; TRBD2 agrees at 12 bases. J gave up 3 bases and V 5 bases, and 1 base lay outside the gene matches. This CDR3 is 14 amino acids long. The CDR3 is CASSRLAGEETQYF. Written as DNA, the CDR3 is TGTGCCAGCAGTAGACTAGCGGGAGAAGAGACCCAGTACTTC.

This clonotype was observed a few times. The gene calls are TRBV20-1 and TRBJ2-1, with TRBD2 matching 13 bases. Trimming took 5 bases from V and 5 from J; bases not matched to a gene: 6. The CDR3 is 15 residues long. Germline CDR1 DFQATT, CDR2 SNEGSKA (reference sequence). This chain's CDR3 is CSAPRTSGSDNEQFF. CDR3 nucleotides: TGCAGTGCTCCCCGGACTAGCGGGAGTGACAATGAGCAGTTCTTC.

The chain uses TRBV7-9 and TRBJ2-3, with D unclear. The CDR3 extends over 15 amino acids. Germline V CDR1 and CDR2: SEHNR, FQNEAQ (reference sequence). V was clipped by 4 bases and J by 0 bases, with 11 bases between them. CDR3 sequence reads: CASSYPARSTDTQYF. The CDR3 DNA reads TGTGCCAGCAGCTATCCAGCGCGCAGCACAGATACGCAGTATTTT.

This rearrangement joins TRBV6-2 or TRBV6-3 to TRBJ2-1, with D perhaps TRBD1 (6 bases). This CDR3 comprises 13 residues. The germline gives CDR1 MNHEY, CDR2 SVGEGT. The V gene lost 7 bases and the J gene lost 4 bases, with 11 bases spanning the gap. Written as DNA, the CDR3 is TGTGCCAGCACCCAGGGGCTGTACAATGAGCAGTTCTTC. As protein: CASTQGLYNEQFF.

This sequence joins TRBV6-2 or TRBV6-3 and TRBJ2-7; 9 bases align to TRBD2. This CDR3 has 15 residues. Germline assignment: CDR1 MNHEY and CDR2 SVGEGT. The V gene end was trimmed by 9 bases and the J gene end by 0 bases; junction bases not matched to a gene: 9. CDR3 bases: TGTGCCAGTAGTCCTATAGCGGGGGACTCCTACGAGCAGTACTTC. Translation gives CASSPIAGDSYEQYF.

CDR3 in amino acids: CASSQARTSNQPQHF. The CDR3 nucleotides read TGCGCCAGCAGCCAAGCCAGGACGTCAAATCAGCCCCAGCATTTT. This chain connects TRBV4-3 to TRBJ1-5; the D is unclear. Germline CDR1 LGHNA, CDR2 YSLEER. The CDR3 spans 15 residues. V was pared by 1 base and J by 4 bases, with 11 bases between.

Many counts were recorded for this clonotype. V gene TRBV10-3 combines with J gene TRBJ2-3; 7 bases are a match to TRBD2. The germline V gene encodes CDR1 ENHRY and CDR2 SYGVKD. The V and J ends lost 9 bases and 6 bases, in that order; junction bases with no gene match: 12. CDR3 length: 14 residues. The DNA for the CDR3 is TGTGCCATACGACTAGCCCTAGATAGGGATACGCAGTATTTT. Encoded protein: CAIRLALDRDTQYF.

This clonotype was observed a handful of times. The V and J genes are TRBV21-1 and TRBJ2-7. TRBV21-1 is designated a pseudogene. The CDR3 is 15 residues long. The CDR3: CASTVQTRGVDEQYF. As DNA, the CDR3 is TGTGCCAGCACCGTACAAACTCGTGGGGTGGACGAGCAGTACTTC.

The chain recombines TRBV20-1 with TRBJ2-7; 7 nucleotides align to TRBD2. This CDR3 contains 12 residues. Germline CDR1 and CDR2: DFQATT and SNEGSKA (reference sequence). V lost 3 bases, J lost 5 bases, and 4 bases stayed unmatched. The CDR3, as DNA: TGCAGTGCTAGGGGGACTATAAACGAGCAGTACTTC. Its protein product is CSARGTINEQYF.

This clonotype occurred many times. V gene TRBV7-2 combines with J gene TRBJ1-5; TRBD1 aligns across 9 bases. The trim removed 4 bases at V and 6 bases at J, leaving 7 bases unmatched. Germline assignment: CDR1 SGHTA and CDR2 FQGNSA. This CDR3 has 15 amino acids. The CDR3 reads CASSSWTGESQPQHF. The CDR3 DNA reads TGTGCCAGCAGCTCCTGGACAGGGGAGAGTCAGCCCCAGCATTTT.

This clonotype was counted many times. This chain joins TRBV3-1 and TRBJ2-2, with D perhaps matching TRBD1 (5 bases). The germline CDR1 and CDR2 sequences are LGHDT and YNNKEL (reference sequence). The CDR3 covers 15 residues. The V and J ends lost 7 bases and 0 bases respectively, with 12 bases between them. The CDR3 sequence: CASTPRQPNTGELFF. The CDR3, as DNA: TGTGCCAGCACCCCGAGACAGCCGAACACCGGGGAGCTGTTTTTT.

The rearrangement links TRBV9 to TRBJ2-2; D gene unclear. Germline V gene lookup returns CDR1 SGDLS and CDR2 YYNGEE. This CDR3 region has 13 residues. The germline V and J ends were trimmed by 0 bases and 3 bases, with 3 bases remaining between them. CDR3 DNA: TGTGCCAGCAGCGTAGAGCACACCGGGGAGCTGTTTTTT. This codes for CASSVEHTGELFF.

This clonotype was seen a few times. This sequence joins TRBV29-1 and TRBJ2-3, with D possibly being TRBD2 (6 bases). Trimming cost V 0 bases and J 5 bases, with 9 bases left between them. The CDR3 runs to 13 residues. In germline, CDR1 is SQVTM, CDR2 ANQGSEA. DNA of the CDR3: TGCAGCGTTGAAGATTCGGGAGTAGATACGCAGTATTTT. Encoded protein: CSVEDSGVDTQYF.